This passage covers 20 T cell receptor beta chains from one sample sequenced in a study of post-analysis software for immune sequencing data. Findings and caveats of the study: In patients, TRBV5-6, TRBV5-1 and TRBV20-1 belonged to roughly five TRBV segments found more frequently than in controls.

Unique molecular identifiers were present in the TCR beta cDNA libraries. Each CDR3 protein is one row after TCRdb ran MiXCR on the PCR reads. The sample shows fewer than 850,000 distinct CDR3 sequences, 25% to 30% of them seen only once. No antigen is known for these receptors. The specimen sequenced was blood. The source of these receptors is a girl aged 5-17 years with multiple sclerosis.

The J gene is TRBJ2-1, the V gene TRBV24-1; D not certain. CDR1 is KGHDR and CDR2 is SFDVKD in the germline V gene. The CDR3 is 15 residues long. V lost 6 bases to trimming and J lost 1 base, with 12 bases between them. In nucleotides, the CDR3 is TGTGCCACCAGTAGGAACAGCTTGTCCTACAATGAGCAGTTCTTC. Translated: CATSRNSLSYNEQFF.

A word on this clonotype: Given a much more abundant clone one base away, this may be a read error. This chain links TRBV3-1 with TRBJ2-1; 10 nucleotides match TRBD1. Germline V gene lookup returns CDR1 LGHDT and CDR2 YNNKEL (reference sequence). Trimming removed 2 bases from V and 6 bases from J; junction bases left unmatched: 1. The CDR3 runs 14 residues. The CDR3 bases are TGTGCCAGCAGCCAACGGGACAGGGGCAATGAGCAGTTCTTC. Translated: CASSQRDRGNEQFF.

The chain recombines TRBV9 with TRBJ2-2; perhaps TRBD2 as D (6 bases). V lost 1 base and J lost 1, with 8 bases in between. The germline V gene encodes CDR1 SGDLS and CDR2 YYNGEE. The CDR3 totals 15 residues. The chain's CDR3 is CASSVTGLNTGELFF. The CDR3 region has the DNA TGTGCCAGCAGCGTAACGGGACTGAACACCGGGGAGCTGTTTTTT.

In its sample, this clonotype was seen a few times. This chain joins TRBV7-9 and TRBJ1-2, with D possibly TRBD1 on 5 matching bases. Trimming left V 0 bases short and J 3 bases short, with 11 bases between. Germline CDR1 SEHNR, CDR2 FQNEAQ (reference sequence). The CDR3 covers 15 residues. CDR3 loop: CASSLAGVGDYGYTF. Here the CDR3 DNA reads TGTGCCAGCAGCTTAGCTGGTGTAGGGGACTATGGCTACACCTTC. Looking up the rest from reference TRBV7-9 and TRBJ1-2 gives the full variable domain: DTGVSQNPRHKITKRGQNVTFRCDPISEHNRLYWYRQTLGQGPEFLTYFQNEAQLEKSRLLSDRFSAERPKGSFSTLEIQRTEQGDSAMYLCASSLAGVGDYGYTFGSGTRLTVV.

The chain combines TRBV29-1 with TRBJ2-5; D might be TRBD2 (5 bases). Germline assignment: CDR1 SQVTM and CDR2 ANQGSEA. Trimming shortened V by 3 bases and J by 9 bases, and 5 bases separated the two germline ends. The CDR3 runs 9 residues. CDR3 nucleotide sequence: TGCAGCGTTGAGGAGGCCCAGTACTTC. Translation: CSVEEAQYF.

Points on this clonotype: One base away lies a much larger clone, so this may be a sequencing read error. The chain combines TRBV10-3 with TRBJ2-1; 11 nucleotides line up with TRBD2. Judging by the DNA end, TRBJ2-7 fits better; the J call may be wrong. Germline loops: CDR1 ENHRY, CDR2 SYGVKD. The CDR3 consists of 16 residues. CDR3 sequence reads: CAISEPGLAAYNEQYF. In nucleotides, the CDR3 is TGTGCCATCAGTGAGCCGGGACTAGCGGCCTACAATGAGCAGTACTTC.

This chain connects TRBV29-1 to TRBJ1-2, with D unresolved. V shed 7 bases and J shed 4 bases, with 13 bases lying between them. This CDR3 is built from 12 residues. The V gene's germline CDR1 is SQVTM and CDR2 ANQGSEA. The CDR3 loop is CSERRTSYGYTF. The CDR3 DNA follows: TGCAGCGAAAGACGGACCTCCTATGGCTACACCTTC.

The chain has TRBV29-1 and TRBJ2-7, with 7 bases matching TRBD1. The germline V gene encodes CDR1 SQVTM and CDR2 ANQGSEA. The CDR3 is 13 amino acids. V shed 6 bases, J shed 3 bases, and the junction held 8 bases outside the gene matches. The CDR3, as DNA: TGCAGCGTGAACGGGGACAGAGACTACGAGCAGTACTTC. It encodes CSVNGDRDYEQYF.

The chain joins TRBV20-1 to TRBJ2-1; 11 positions agree with TRBD2. CDR1 is DFQATT, CDR2 SNEGSKA, per germline (reference sequence). The V gene end was trimmed by 6 bases and the J gene end by 6 bases; junction bases not matched to a gene: 10. CDR3 size: 15 residues. The CDR3 here is CSARMLAGGSNEQFF. The DNA for the CDR3 is TGCAGTGCCCGGATGCTAGCGGGAGGATCCAATGAGCAGTTCTTC.

The gene calls are TRBV24-1 and TRBJ2-3, with TRBD1 identical over 7 bases. In germline, CDR1 is KGHDR, CDR2 SFDVKD. The CDR3 covers 16 residues. J gave up 4 bases and V 0 bases, and 6 bases lay outside the gene matches. Here the CDR3 DNA reads TGTGCCACCAGTGATTTGAGGACAGGTCAAGCAGATACGCAGTATTTT. This translates into CATSDLRTGQADTQYF.

This clonotype was seen more than once but under ten times. The J gene is TRBJ2-1, the V gene TRBV19; 8 positions match TRBD1. CDR3 length equals 17 residues. V trimming: 5 bases; J trimming: 5 bases; junction bases outside the gene matches: 14. Germline V gene sequence: CDR1 LNHDA, CDR2 SQIVND (reference sequence). The CDR3 nucleotides are TGTGCCAGTAGTGGTCCACCCCCGGGACAGGTGAACAATGAGCAGTTCTTC. It specifies CASSGPPPGQVNNEQFF.

This clonotype was seen a few times. The chain employs TRBV14 and TRBJ2-3; D is ambiguous. The CDR3 loop spans 13 amino acids. Germline V gene sequence: CDR1 SGHDN, CDR2 FVKESK. The ends were cut back, 3 bases at V and 2 bases at J, with 6 bases in the middle. The CDR3 nucleotides are TGTGCCAGCAGCCAGAGGCTCACAGATACGCAGTATTTT. It encodes CASSQRLTDTQYF.

The chain uses TRBV6-5 and TRBJ1-2, with 9 bases identical to TRBD1. This CDR3 is built from 12 residues. Germline V lookup: CDR1 MNHEY, CDR2 SVGAGI. Trimming took 6 bases from V and 7 from J; bases not matched to a gene: 3. The CDR3 here is CASSRQGGGYTF. CDR3 nucleotide sequence: TGTGCCAGCAGCCGACAGGGGGGTGGCTACACCTTC.

Many counts were recorded for this clonotype. Germline and junction disagree at one end, which may indicate a read error. The chain couples TRBV5-4 to TRBJ2-1; D may be TRBD2 (6 bases). CDR3 size: 12 residues. The V gene's germline CDR1 is SGHNT and CDR2 YYREEE (reference sequence). CDR3 region: CASSLEGGEQFF. CDR3 nucleotides: TGCGCCAGCAGCTTGGAGGGAGGTGAGCAGTTCTTC.

The chain carries TRBV5-4 and TRBJ1-1; D is uncertain. The germline gives CDR1 SGHNT, CDR2 YYREEE (reference sequence). V gave up 0 bases and J gave up 3 bases, with 6 bases separating them. This CDR3 is 13 amino acids long. DNA of the CDR3: TGTGCCAGCAGCTTGGTCCTGCACACTGAAGCTTTCTTT. Translated, it gives CASSLVLHTEAFF.

This clonotype was detected a few times. The chain is built from TRBV20-1 and TRBJ2-7; possible D gene TRBD2, 6 bases. Per the germline V gene, CDR1 is DFQATT and CDR2 is SNEGSKA (reference sequence). The CDR3 is 15 amino acids. With 0 bases removed from V and 3 bases from J, the gap between germline ends came to 15 bases. The CDR3 region is CSARDGRSGYYEQYF. DNA of the CDR3: TGCAGTGCTAGAGATGGGAGGTCTGGATACTACGAGCAGTACTTC.

V usage is TRBV18 and J usage is TRBJ2-1; D gene uncertain. Germline CDR1 reads KGHSH; CDR2 reads LQKENI. Deletions cut 3 bases from V and 2 bases from J, with 14 bases between. This CDR3 comprises 16 residues. CDR3 loop: CASSPSAAHPYNEQFF. The CDR3 DNA reads as TGTGCCAGCTCACCTTCGGCGGCACACCCCTACAATGAGCAGTTCTTC.

This clonotype was detected many times. J is TRBJ2-7 and V is TRBV4-3; possible D gene TRBD1, 6 bases. The CDR3 runs 15 residues. The V gene lost 4 bases and the J gene lost 5 bases, with 18 bases spanning the gap. Germline CDR1 LGHNA, CDR2 YSLEER. The CDR3 nucleotides are TGCGCCAGCAGCCGGGCCCCCCGGGACATCCACGAGCAGTACTTC. The encoded protein is CASSRAPRDIHEQYF.

The J gene is TRBJ2-3, the V gene TRBV11-2, with no clear D. This CDR3 has 13 amino acids. The germline gives CDR1 SGHAT, CDR2 FQNNGV. Trimming removed 2 bases from V and 5 bases from J, with 8 bases in between. CDR3 loop: CASSLWTRDTQYF. For the CDR3, the DNA is TGTGCCAGCAGCTTATGGACCCGAGATACGCAGTATTTT.

In this sample, this clonotype turned up a few times. The rearrangement links TRBV7-9 to TRBJ2-7; no clear D gene. Germline CDR1 SEHNR, CDR2 FQNEAQ (reference sequence). V lost 2 bases and J 3 bases, leaving 5 bases between the germline ends. The CDR3 covers 12 residues. Written as DNA, the CDR3 is TGTGCCAGCAGCTTACAGAACTACGAGCAGTACTTC. Translated: CASSLQNYEQYF.